The 21 T cell receptor beta chains given below trace back to one sample, sequenced in a study of blood T cell repertoires in COVID-19 (dated by TCRdb to 2018 to 2021). Library preparation used the immunoSEQ multiplex PCR assay. TCRdb holds this immuneACCESS table with in-frame rearrangements only. Some clones are missing; in checked studies, unresolved V genes explain under half, and the rest has no known cause. The sample profile shows approximately 150,000 clones; roughly 88% of them were found once. The ten biggest clones cover around 7.2% of the sample. The specimen sequenced was peripheral blood. Receptor source: a woman aged 45-65 years in a cohort sampled during active or convalescent COVID-19.

This clone has just one count. This chain links TRBV11-2 with TRBJ2-7; weak D call: TRBD1 (6 bases). The CDR3 extends over 11 amino acids. From germline, CDR1 is SGHAT and CDR2 FQNNGV. V was cut by 5 bases and J by 5 bases, with 7 bases left in between. CDR3 bases: TGTGCCAGCAGCCCAGGGGACGAGCAGTACTTC. It translates to CASSPGDEQYF.

The chain couples TRBV5-1 to TRBJ2-2, with 8 positions matching TRBD1. Germline trimming cut 4 bases from V and 0 bases from J; bases unmatched to any gene: 5. The CDR3 is made up of 16 amino acids. Germline loops: CDR1 SGHRS, CDR2 YFSETQ. The DNA of the CDR3 is TGCGCCAGCAGCCTGGGGACAGGCTCGAACACCGGGGAGCTGTTTTTT. This encodes CASSLGTGSNTGELFF.

The J gene is TRBJ1-1, the V gene TRBV6-6; possible D gene TRBD1, 6 bases. V dropped 0 bases and J dropped 3 bases, with 11 bases sitting between them. CDR1 and CDR2 (germline): MNHNY, SVGAGI (reference sequence). This CDR3 spans 15 amino acids. For the CDR3, the DNA is TGTGCCAGCAGTTACTCGAACAGGGCTGACACTGAAGCTTTCTTT. The encoded protein is CASSYSNRADTEAFF.

This clone was seen just once. This chain joins TRBV6-5 and TRBJ2-5; a possible D gene is TRBD1 (6 bases). Trimming cost V 6 bases and J 2 bases, with 13 bases left between them. Germline CDR1 is MNHEY and CDR2 is SVGAGI. The CDR3 is made up of 14 amino acids. CDR3 in amino acids: CASSHERGQETQYF. CDR3 coding DNA: TGTGCCAGCAGCCACGAGAGGGGGCAAGAGACCCAGTACTTC.

The chain joins TRBV7-3 to TRBJ2-7; possible D gene TRBD2, 5 bases. Germline V CDR1 and CDR2: SGHTA, FQGTGA. This CDR3 is built from 15 residues. Between the trimmed V and J ends, which lost 5 bases and 6 bases, there was a span of 20 bases. The CDR3 region is CASSPSREAGGEQYF. The CDR3 DNA is TGTGCCAGCAGCCCCTCCCGGGAAGCTGGTGGCGAGCAGTACTTC.

V is TRBV5-4 and J is TRBJ2-5; tentative D call: TRBD1 (7 bases). CDR1 and CDR2 (germline): SGHNT, YYREEE (reference sequence). CDR3 size: 14 residues. The V and J ends lost 1 base and 7 bases respectively, with 14 bases between them. The CDR3 bases are TGTGCCAGCAGCTTGTCCAGGGGGGCCGGGACCCAGTACTTC. This codes for CASSLSRGAGTQYF.

The rearrangement uses TRBV7-2 and TRBJ2-1; 8 bases map to TRBD2. Trimming cost V 2 bases and J 6 bases; bases outside gene matches: 6. This CDR3 region has 15 residues. Germline V lookup: CDR1 SGHTA, CDR2 FQGNSA. CDR3 sequence (DNA): TGTGCCAGCAGCTTACGCCGGGGGGGCAGCAATGAGCAGTTCTTC. Translated: CASSLRRGGSNEQFF.

This chain uses TRBV18 with TRBJ1-5; weak D call: TRBD1 (5 bases). Between the trimmed V and J ends, which lost 6 bases and 0 bases, there was a span of 21 bases. Germline V lookup: CDR1 KGHSH, CDR2 LQKENI. This CDR3 comprises 18 residues. CDR3 nucleotide sequence: TGTGCCAGCTCTTCCGCTACAGGCCAAACTAATAGCAATCAGCCCCAGCATTTT. Translated: CASSSATGQTNSNQPQHF. Full variable domain (missing parts from reference TRBV18 and TRBJ1-5): NAGVMQNPRHLVRRRGQEARLRCSPMKGHSHVYWYRQLPEEGLKFMVYLQKENIIDESGMPKERFSAEFPKEGPSILRIQQVVRGDSAAYFCASSSATGQTNSNQPQHFGDGTRLSIL.

This CDR3 reads CASSYSGTGAGNVLTF. CDR3 in DNA: TGTGCCAGCAGTTACTCGGGTACAGGGGCCGGGAACGTCCTGACTTTC. The rearrangement links TRBV6-5 to TRBJ2-6; 7 bases are a match to TRBD1. Trimming took 0 bases from V and 10 from J; bases not matched to a gene: 9. The germline gives CDR1 MNHEY, CDR2 SVGAGI. The CDR3 spans 16 residues.

This chain joins TRBV18 and TRBJ1-1; D not certain. The CDR3 has 16 residues. Germline CDR1 and CDR2: KGHSH and LQKENI. V lost 1 base to trimming and J lost 1 base, with 13 bases between them. The CDR3 DNA sequence: TGTGCCAGCTCACCACAGCAAGGAGTGGAGAACACTGAAGCTTTCTTT. Its translation: CASSPQQGVENTEAFF.

The rearrangement joins TRBV4-2 to TRBJ2-1, with 10 bases identical to TRBD2. Germline V CDR1 and CDR2: LGHNA, YNFKEQ. Trimming at V came to 0 bases and at J to 2 bases, leaving 1 base not matched to a gene. The CDR3 length is 16 residues. In DNA, the CDR3 is TGTGCCAGCAGCCAAGAAAGCGGGGGGGCCTACAATGAGCAGTTCTTC. Its translation: CASSQESGGAYNEQFF.

The V and J genes are TRBV2 and TRBJ2-7; no reliable D call. Trimming shortened V by 4 bases and J by 0 bases, and 10 bases separated the two germline ends. The CDR3 has 14 residues. Germline V gene data show CDR1 as SNHLY and CDR2 as FYNNEI. CDR3 protein: CASSVSRSSYEQYF. Written as DNA, the CDR3 is TGTGCCAGCAGTGTATCTAGGAGCTCCTACGAGCAGTACTTC.

The rearrangement links TRBV5-1 to TRBJ1-5; perhaps TRBD1 as D (6 bases). The germline gives CDR1 SGHRS, CDR2 YFSETQ. V dropped 4 bases and J dropped 0 bases, with 14 bases sitting between them. The CDR3 runs to 16 residues. CDR3 DNA sequence: TGCGCCAGCAGCCCGGGGGAGGGGGTTAGCAATCAGCCCCAGCATTTT. It encodes CASSPGEGVSNQPQHF.

This clone was detected only once. The J gene is TRBJ1-2, the V gene TRBV30; 10 bases are a match to TRBD1. This CDR3 region has 15 residues. The V and J ends lost 5 bases and 4 bases, in that order; junction bases with no gene match: 10. Germline CDR1 reads GTSNPN; CDR2 reads SVGIG (reference sequence). CDR3 nucleotides: TGTGCCTGGCTTCCCCGGGACAGGGGTGGCTATGGCTACACCTTC. Its protein is CAWLPRDRGGYGYTF.

V usage is TRBV5-1 and J usage is TRBJ2-7; D remains ambiguous. V lost 2 bases to trimming and J lost 2 bases, with 8 bases between them. The germline V gene encodes CDR1 SGHRS and CDR2 YFSETQ. The CDR3 has 13 amino acids. The chain's CDR3 is CASSLTAAYEQYF. CDR3 bases: TGCGCCAGCAGCTTAACAGCAGCCTACGAGCAGTACTTC.

The rearrangement links TRBV7-8 to TRBJ1-5; D may be TRBD1 (6 bases). Between the trimmed V and J ends, which lost 4 bases and 4 bases, there was a span of 11 bases. CDR1 and CDR2 (germline): SGHVS, FQNEAQ. The CDR3 sequence is 14 residues long. CDR3 region: CASSSDRTNQPQHF. In DNA form, the CDR3 reads TGTGCCAGCAGCTCAGACAGGACAAATCAGCCCCAGCATTTT.

This chain uses TRBV7-8 with TRBJ2-5, with TRBD2 matching over 12 bases. The CDR3 has 16 amino acids. J lost 4 bases, V lost 6 bases, and 9 bases had no gene match. Germline V CDR1 and CDR2: SGHVS, FQNEAQ. The CDR3 DNA is TGTGCCAGCAGTTTAACTAGCGGGGGGCGGGTAGAGACCCAGTACTTC. The encoded protein is CASSLTSGGRVETQYF.

The V and J genes are TRBV5-1 and TRBJ1-2, with 9 bases fitting TRBD1. Per germline, CDR1 SGHRS and CDR2 YFSETQ. The CDR3 covers 17 residues. V shed 2 bases and J 7 bases; nucleotides not matched to a gene: 15. The CDR3 loop is CASSFTGQGRNWGGYTF. The CDR3 coding sequence is TGCGCCAGCAGCTTTACGGGACAGGGACGGAATTGGGGTGGCTACACCTTC.

CDR3 in amino acids: CASSSHTGIGNTIYF. The CDR3 DNA reads as TGTGCCAGCAGCTCCCATACAGGGATCGGAAACACCATATATTTT. The chain has TRBV7-9 and TRBJ1-3, with D perhaps TRBD1 (6 bases). The V end lost 4 bases, the J end lost 4 bases, and 14 bases lay between the germline ends. This CDR3 has 15 amino acids. Per germline, CDR1 SEHNR and CDR2 FQNEAQ (reference sequence).

The rearrangement links TRBV10-3 to TRBJ1-2; tentatively, D is TRBD1 (6 bases). Germline lookup yields CDR1 ENHRY and CDR2 SYGVKD. This CDR3 spans 13 amino acids. V shed 4 bases and J shed 4 bases, with 10 bases lying between them. The CDR3 region has the DNA TGTGCCATCAGTGCCACAGGGATCTATGGCTACACCTTC. Translation: CAISATGIYGYTF.

This chain links TRBV12-3 or TRBV12-4 with TRBJ1-1; 9 bases agree with TRBD1. The CDR3 is 13 residues long. The V and J ends lost 4 bases and 11 bases, in that order; junction bases with no gene match: 8. As DNA, the CDR3 is TGTGCCAGCAGTTCTGGGACAGGGAACAGGGCTTTCTTT. It codes for CASSSGTGNRAFF.